This T cell receptor beta chain came from a study of PD-1 blockade in mismatch repair-deficient tumors. About the study: Enrolled about 2013-2017, patients had progressing, pretreated mismatch repair-deficient cancers of 11 to 13 types.

The CDR3 sequence is 16 residues long. V gave up 3 bases and J gave up 5 bases; unmatched junction bases: 10. Germline V gene lookup returns CDR1 SGHAT and CDR2 FQNNGV. A few pembrolizumab responders had their TCRs sequenced. Only in-frame clones appear in the TCRdb table, and some are missing; sequencing was by immunoSEQ multiplex PCR. The repertoire holds tens of thousands of clones, with over 70% as singletons. The source of this sequence is an adult with mismatch repair-deficient cancer. The sample in question was peripheral blood, obtained roughly 21 weeks after starting pembrolizumab. The chain has TRBV11-2 and TRBJ1-1; 9 bases are shared with TRBD1. CDR3 region: CASSFRTGDEGTEAFF. The CDR3 DNA follows: TGTGCCAGCAGCTTTCGGACAGGGGACGAGGGAACTGAAGCTTTCTTT.